These 13 T cell receptor beta chains came from one sample sequenced in a study of T cells in Graves' hyperthyroidism and ophthalmopathy. RNA transcripts served as the template for amplifying TCR beta CDR3 regions. TCR CDR3 underwent first-round RT-PCR with the HTBI primer set. TCRdb called the multiplex PCR reads again in MiXCR, with one record for every CDR3 protein. The sample shows about 300,000 distinct CDR3 sequences, approximately 26% of them seen only once. Sequenced: blood. The receptors were gathered from a man in his forties with Graves' hyperthyroidism that later progressed to Graves' ophthalmopathy.

This sequence joins TRBV5-1 and TRBJ2-7; 8 bases align to TRBD1. There are 15 residues in the CDR3. Germline-derived CDR1 and CDR2 are SGHRS and YFSETQ. J lost 0 bases, V lost 4 bases, and 6 bases had no gene match. CDR3 coding DNA: TGCGCCAGCAGCCGGGGACAGGCAAGCTCCTACGAGCAGTACTTC. Its protein product is CASSRGQASSYEQYF. The full variable domain, in which reference TRBV5-1 and TRBJ2-7 provide the parts outside the CDR3, is KAGVTQTPRYLIKTRGQQVTLSCSPISGHRSVSWYQQTPGQGLQFLFEYFSETQRNKGNFPGRFSGRQFSNSRSEMNVSTLELGDSALYLCASSRGQASSYEQYFGPGTRLTVT.

At least ten counts were recorded for this clonotype. This chain joins TRBV19 and TRBJ2-2; 8 positions match TRBD1. There are 17 residues in the CDR3. The J segment lost 2 bases and the V segment lost 7 bases, leaving 12 bases of the junction unmatched. CDR1 is LNHDA and CDR2 is SQIVND in the germline V gene (reference sequence). The CDR3 reads CASIPSLGQENTGELFF. Written as DNA, the CDR3 is TGTGCCAGTATTCCTTCTTTGGGACAGGAAAACACCGGGGAGCTGTTTTTT.

This clonotype has a count of ten or more. The chain combines TRBV20-1 with TRBJ2-7, with 7 nucleotides matching TRBD2. CDR3 length: 17 residues. The germline CDR1 and CDR2 sequences are DFQATT and SNEGSKA (reference sequence). J gave up 0 bases and V 5 bases, and 16 bases lay outside the gene matches. CDR3 DNA: TGCAGTGCTTTCCACCCAAATAGCGGGCTGAGCTCCTACGAGCAGTACTTC. Protein product: CSAFHPNSGLSSYEQYF.

This clonotype was seen ten or more times. The chain uses TRBV27 and TRBJ2-2; D remains unclear. The CDR3 is made up of 15 amino acids. The germline V and J ends were trimmed by 1 base and 5 bases, with 11 bases remaining between them. Germline V lookup: CDR1 MNHEY, CDR2 SMNVEV (reference sequence). The CDR3 DNA reads TGTGCCAGCAGTTTATACCTACTTGGTACCGGGGAGCTGTTTTTT. This translates into CASSLYLLGTGELFF.

This clonotype showed up many times. The chain couples TRBV6-2 or TRBV6-3 to TRBJ1-1; 9 nucleotides align to TRBD1. This CDR3 has 14 amino acids. Trimming at V came to 10 bases and at J to 6 bases, leaving 12 bases not matched to a gene. CDR1 and CDR2 from the germline V gene are MNHEY and SVGEGT. The CDR3 coding sequence is TGTGCCACCATTGGACAGGGGCGGGCGGCTGAAGCTTTCTTT. This encodes CATIGQGRAAEAFF.

There are many counts of this clonotype. The V call is TRBV10-3, the J call TRBJ2-7, with D tentatively TRBD1 (5 bases). This CDR3 is built from 14 residues. Germline V CDR1 and CDR2: ENHRY, SYGVKD. Deletions cut 3 bases from V and 2 bases from J, with 11 bases between. The CDR3 region is CAISDQGSTYEQYF. Written as DNA, the CDR3 is TGTGCCATCAGTGACCAGGGATCAACCTACGAGCAGTACTTC.

Many counts were recorded for this clonotype. The chain has TRBV28 and TRBJ2-7, with D possibly being TRBD2 (6 bases). Trimming pared 2 bases from V and 3 bases from J, leaving 14 bases between. The CDR3 covers 15 residues. Germline V gene data show CDR1 as MDHEN and CDR2 as SYDVKM. CDR3 DNA: TGTGCCAGCAGTTTAGTGGCGGGATTGGTCTACGAGCAGTACTTC. Protein product: CASSLVAGLVYEQYF.

The CDR3: CASSLRGAETQYF. The CDR3 region has the DNA TGTGCCAGCAGTTTAAGGGGAGCAGAGACCCAGTACTTC. The chain joins TRBV27 to TRBJ2-5; D tentatively reads TRBD1 or TRBD2 (5 bases each). The V end lost 2 bases, the J end lost 4 bases, and 8 bases lay between the germline ends. This CDR3 contains 13 residues. Germline values: CDR1 MNHEY, CDR2 SMNVEV (reference sequence).

A single count supports this clonotype. The V and J genes are TRBV12-3 or TRBV12-4 and TRBJ1-2, with 7 positions matching TRBD1. This CDR3 region has 15 residues. J gave up 2 bases and V 4 bases, and 7 bases lay outside the gene matches. Here the CDR3 DNA reads TGTGCCAGCAGTTCCAACAGGGGAAAGAACTATGGCTACACCTTC. The encoded protein is CASSSNRGKNYGYTF.

This clonotype was recorded only once. The V and J genes are TRBV12-3 or TRBV12-4 and TRBJ2-7, with 8 bases lining up with TRBD1. There are 14 residues in the CDR3. The V and J ends lost 4 bases and 3 bases, in that order; junction bases with no gene match: 5. The CDR3 DNA reads as TGTGCCAGCAGTTCACAGGGGGTGCGCTACGAGCAGTACTTC. This codes for CASSSQGVRYEQYF.

At least ten counts were recorded for this clonotype. The rearrangement joins TRBV6-2 or TRBV6-3 to TRBJ2-4; D not certain. Germline CDR1 is MNHEY and CDR2 is SVGEGT. This CDR3 contains 15 residues. V was shortened by 2 bases and J by 0 bases, with 8 bases between the two germline ends. The CDR3 spells CASSYLGLAKNIQYF. The CDR3 DNA follows: TGTGCCAGCAGTTACCTGGGATTAGCCAAAAACATTCAGTACTTC.

This clonotype was observed a handful of times. The chain recombines TRBV20-1 with TRBJ2-7; D is ambiguous. V lost 6 bases, J lost 0 bases, and 12 bases lay in between. This CDR3 has 13 residues. Germline CDR1 reads DFQATT; CDR2 reads SNEGSKA (reference sequence). CDR3 DNA sequence: TGCAGTGCCCAGCTAGAAGACTCCTACGAGCAGTACTTC. Its protein is CSAQLEDSYEQYF.

This clonotype was recorded at least ten times. The genes are TRBV7-3 and TRBJ2-7; 9 nucleotides line up with TRBD1. The V and J ends lost 3 bases and 7 bases, in that order; junction bases with no gene match: 4. Germline lookup yields CDR1 SGHTA and CDR2 FQGTGA. The CDR3 has 13 amino acids. The CDR3 DNA sequence: TGTGCCAGCAGCTTCGACAGGGGGAAAGAGCAGTACTTC. This translates into CASSFDRGKEQYF.